This T cell receptor (beta chain) was profiled in a study of PD-1 blockade in classical Hodgkin lymphoma. Overall study findings and caveats: Reported findings placed baseline TCR diversity lower in newly diagnosed patients (compared with healthy donors).

Per the germline V gene, CDR1 is SGHVS and CDR2 is FNYEAQ. Trimming cost V 2 bases and J 0 bases; bases outside gene matches: 9. The CDR3 is 19 amino acids. The sample's time point: newly diagnosed, previously untreated cHL patient sample. Magnetic negative selection purified CD4+ T cells from thawed PBMCs. It was PBMCs in newly diagnosed, untreated classical Hodgkin lymphoma that served as comparison. TCRdb's copy holds only in-frame clones and misses some; the assay was immunoSEQ multiplex PCR. The sample includes nearly 35,000 clones, more than 85% of them seen just once. A note on this clone: Its antigen is not known.

This chain links TRBV7-6 with TRBJ2-1; 11 bases map to TRBD2. The clonotype comes from a human donor with classical Hodgkin lymphoma. The sequencing input was CD4+ T cells from blood. CDR3 coding DNA: TGTGCCAGCAGCTTAAAAGTAGCGGGAGGGCAGAGCTCCTACAATGAGCAGTTCTTC. It specifies CASSLKVAGGQSSYNEQFF.